Here is one TCR beta chain with its context. The method was immunoSEQ multiplex PCR; TCRdb's version includes in-frame clones alone and lacks a portion of them. Of about 2.1 million clones listed, 93% are singletons. The data stem from a study of shared clonotypes between healthy human individuals. V trimming: 6 bases; J trimming: 4 bases; junction bases outside the gene matches: 5. This CDR3 is 13 amino acids long. Per the germline V gene, CDR1 is SNHLY and CDR2 is FYNNEI. CD45RO-negative, CCR7-positively selected cells formed the naive CD8 fraction, excluding terminally differentiated effector memory CD45RA+ cells. Participating donors were healthy, HIV-negative adults free of recent acute infections or vaccinations.

The TCR comes from a man between 18 and 35 years old in good health. Some clones in this sample may be carry-over from other donors' samples. Material: naive CD8+ T cells from PBMCs. The chain joins TRBV2 to TRBJ2-7; 8 bases are shared with TRBD1. CDR3 sequence (DNA): TGTGCCAGCAGACAGGGGGACCCATACGAGCAGTACTTC. Encoded protein: CASRQGDPYEQYF. Looking up the rest from reference TRBV2 and TRBJ2-7 gives the full variable domain: EPEVTQTPSHQVTQMGQEVILRCVPISNHLYFYWYRQILGQKVEFLVSFYNNEISEKSEIFDDQFSVERPDGSNFTLKIRSTKLEDSAMYFCASRQGDPYEQYFGPGTRLTVT.